The clone carrying this T cell receptor (beta chain) was seen a handful of times. Per the germline V gene, CDR1 is MNHNS and CDR2 is SASEGT. V was clipped by 4 bases and J by 1 base; unmatched bases: 2. This CDR3 has 15 amino acids. This sample was taken from a study of T cell changes during pregnancy in multiple sclerosis. Clones were sequenced by immunoSEQ multiplex PCR, and TCRdb holds only the in-frame ones, with some missing. The profile shows around 75,000 clones, around 94% of them singletons. This specimen consisted of CD4+ T cells from peripheral blood mononuclear cells, obtained after pregnancy. The chain joins TRBV6-1 to TRBJ1-5; 9 bases agree with TRBD1. This clonotype was sampled from a female donor with multiple sclerosis, enrolled in a pregnancy study. This CDR3 is CASSGQGVSNQPQHF. The DNA of the CDR3 is TGTGCCAGCAGTGGACAGGGGGTGAGCAATCAGCCCCAGCATTTT.